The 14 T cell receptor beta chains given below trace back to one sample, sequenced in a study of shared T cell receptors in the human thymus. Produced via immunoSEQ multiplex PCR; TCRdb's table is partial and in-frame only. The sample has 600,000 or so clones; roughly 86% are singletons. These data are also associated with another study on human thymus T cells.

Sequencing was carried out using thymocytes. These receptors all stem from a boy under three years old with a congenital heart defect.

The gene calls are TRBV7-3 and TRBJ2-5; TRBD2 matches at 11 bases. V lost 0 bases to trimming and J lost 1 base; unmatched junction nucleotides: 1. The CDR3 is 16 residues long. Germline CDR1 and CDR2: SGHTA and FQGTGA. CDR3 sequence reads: CASSLTSGGAQETQYF. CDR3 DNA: TGTGCCAGCAGCTTAACTAGCGGGGGGGCCCAAGAGACCCAGTACTTC.

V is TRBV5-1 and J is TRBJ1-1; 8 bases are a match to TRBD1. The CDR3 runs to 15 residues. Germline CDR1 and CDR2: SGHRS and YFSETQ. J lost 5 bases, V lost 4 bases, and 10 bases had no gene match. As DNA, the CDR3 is TGCGCCAGCAGCCCCAGGGACAGGCCTCGGACTGAAGCTTTCTTT. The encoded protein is CASSPRDRPRTEAFF. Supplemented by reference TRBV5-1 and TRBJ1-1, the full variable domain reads KAGVTQTPRYLIKTRGQQVTLSCSPISGHRSVSWYQQTPGQGLQFLFEYFSETQRNKGNFPGRFSGRQFSNSRSEMNVSTLELGDSALYLCASSPRDRPRTEAFFGQGTRLTVV.

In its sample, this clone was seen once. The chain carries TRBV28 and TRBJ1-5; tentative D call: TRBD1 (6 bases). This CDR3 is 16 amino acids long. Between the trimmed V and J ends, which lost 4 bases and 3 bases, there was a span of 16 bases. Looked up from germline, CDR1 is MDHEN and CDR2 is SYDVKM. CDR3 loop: CASSWGGTLNNQPQHF. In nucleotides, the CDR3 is TGTGCCAGCAGTTGGGGTGGGACACTAAACAATCAGCCCCAGCATTTT.

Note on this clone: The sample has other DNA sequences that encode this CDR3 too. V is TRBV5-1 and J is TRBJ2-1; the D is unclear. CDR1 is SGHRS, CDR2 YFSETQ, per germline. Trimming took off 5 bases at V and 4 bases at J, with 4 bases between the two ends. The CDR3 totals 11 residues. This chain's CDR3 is CASSTYNEQFF. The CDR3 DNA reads TGCGCCAGCAGTACTTACAATGAGCAGTTCTTC.

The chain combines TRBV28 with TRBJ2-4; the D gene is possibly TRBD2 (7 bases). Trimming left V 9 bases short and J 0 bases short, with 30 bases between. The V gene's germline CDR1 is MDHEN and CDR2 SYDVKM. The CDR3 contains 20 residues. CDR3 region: CASVCGGRGVEKGAKNIQYF. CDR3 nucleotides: TGTGCCAGTGTGTGCGGGGGCCGGGGGGTGGAGAAGGGAGCCAAAAACATTCAGTACTTC.

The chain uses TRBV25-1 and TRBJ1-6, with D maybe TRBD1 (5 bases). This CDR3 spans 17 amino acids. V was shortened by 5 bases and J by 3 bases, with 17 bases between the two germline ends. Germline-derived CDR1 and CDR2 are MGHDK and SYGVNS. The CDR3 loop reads CASSPRSTDRYNSPLHF. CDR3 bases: TGTGCCAGCAGTCCTCGATCGACAGACCGCTATAATTCACCCCTCCACTTT. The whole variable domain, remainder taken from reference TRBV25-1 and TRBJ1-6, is EADIYQTPRYLVIGTGKKITLECSQTMGHDKMYWYQQDPGMELHLIHYSYGVNSTEKGDLSSESTVSRIRTEHFPLTLESARPSHTSQYLCASSPRSTDRYNSPLHFGNGTRLTVT.

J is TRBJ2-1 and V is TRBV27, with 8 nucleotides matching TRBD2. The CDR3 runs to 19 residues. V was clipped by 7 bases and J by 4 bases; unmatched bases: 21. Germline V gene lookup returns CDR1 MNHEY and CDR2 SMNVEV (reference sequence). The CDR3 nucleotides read TGTGCCAGCATGTCGCGTGAAGCGGGGGACCTCAGCCATTACAATGAGCAGTTCTTC. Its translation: CASMSREAGDLSHYNEQFF.

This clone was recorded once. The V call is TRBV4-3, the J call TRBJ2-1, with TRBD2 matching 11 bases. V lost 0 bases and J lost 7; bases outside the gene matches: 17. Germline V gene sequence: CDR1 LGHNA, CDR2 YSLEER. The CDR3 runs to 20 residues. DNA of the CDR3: TGCGCCAGCAGCCAAGATACGGTAGCGGGAGGGCTAGCTCCTGGAAATGAGCAGTTCTTC. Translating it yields CASSQDTVAGGLAPGNEQFF.

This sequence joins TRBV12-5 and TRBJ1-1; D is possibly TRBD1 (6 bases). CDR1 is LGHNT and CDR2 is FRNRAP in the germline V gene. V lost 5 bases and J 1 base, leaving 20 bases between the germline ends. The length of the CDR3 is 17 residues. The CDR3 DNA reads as TGTGCTAGTGGTCCTCCTCAATCGACAGGAGCGAACACTGAAGCTTTCTTT. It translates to CASGPPQSTGANTEAFF.

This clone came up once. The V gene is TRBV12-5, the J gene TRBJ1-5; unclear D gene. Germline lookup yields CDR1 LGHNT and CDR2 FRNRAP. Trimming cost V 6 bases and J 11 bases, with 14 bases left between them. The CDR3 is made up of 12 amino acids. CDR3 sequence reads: CASGTPGSAQHF. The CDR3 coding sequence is TGTGCTAGTGGCACCCCGGGATCCGCCCAGCATTTT.

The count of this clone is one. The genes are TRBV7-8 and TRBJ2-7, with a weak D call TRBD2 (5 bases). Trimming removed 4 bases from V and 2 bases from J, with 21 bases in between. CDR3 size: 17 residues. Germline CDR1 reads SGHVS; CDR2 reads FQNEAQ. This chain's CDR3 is CASSSPQRGRKTYEQYF. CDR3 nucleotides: TGTGCCAGCAGCTCCCCCCAACGGGGAAGAAAGACCTACGAGCAGTACTTC. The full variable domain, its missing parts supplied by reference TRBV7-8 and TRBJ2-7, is GAGVSQSPRYKVAKRGQDVALRCDPISGHVSLFWYQQALGQGPEFLTYFQNEAQLDKSGLPSDRFFAERPEGSVSTLKIQRTQQEDSAVYLCASSSPQRGRKTYEQYFGPGTRLTVT.

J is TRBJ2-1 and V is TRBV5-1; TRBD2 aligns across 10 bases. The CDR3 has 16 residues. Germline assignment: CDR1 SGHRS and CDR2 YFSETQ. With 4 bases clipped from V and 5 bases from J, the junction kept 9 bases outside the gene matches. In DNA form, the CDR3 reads TGCGCCAGCAGCCCGGCCGGGACTAGCGTAGACAATGAGCAGTTCTTC. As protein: CASSPAGTSVDNEQFF.

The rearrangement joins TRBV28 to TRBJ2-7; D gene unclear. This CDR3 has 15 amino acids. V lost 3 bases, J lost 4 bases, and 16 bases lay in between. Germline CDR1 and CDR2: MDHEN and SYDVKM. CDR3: CASSLAGFPPYEQYF. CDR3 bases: TGTGCCAGCAGTTTGGCCGGGTTCCCTCCATACGAGCAGTACTTC.

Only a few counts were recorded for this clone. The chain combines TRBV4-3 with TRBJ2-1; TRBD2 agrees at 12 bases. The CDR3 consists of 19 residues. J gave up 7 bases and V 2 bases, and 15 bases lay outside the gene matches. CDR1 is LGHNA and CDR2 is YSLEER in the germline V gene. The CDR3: CASSQSPTSGSISKNEQFF. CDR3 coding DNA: TGCGCCAGCAGCCAATCACCGACTAGCGGGAGCATAAGTAAGAATGAGCAGTTCTTC.